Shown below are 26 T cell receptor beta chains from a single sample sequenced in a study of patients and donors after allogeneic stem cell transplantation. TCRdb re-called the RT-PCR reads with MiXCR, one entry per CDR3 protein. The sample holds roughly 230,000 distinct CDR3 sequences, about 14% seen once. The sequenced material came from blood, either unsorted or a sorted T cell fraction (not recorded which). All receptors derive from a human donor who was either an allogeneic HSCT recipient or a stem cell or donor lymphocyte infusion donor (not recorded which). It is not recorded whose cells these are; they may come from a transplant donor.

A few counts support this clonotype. The CDR3 spells CATSRDTENYGYTF. DNA of the CDR3: TGTGCCACCAGCAGAGATACGGAGAACTATGGCTACACCTTC. V and J are TRBV15 and TRBJ1-2, with unresolved D. CDR3 size: 14 residues. V was clipped by 0 bases and J by 2 bases, with 7 bases between them. Germline V gene sequence: CDR1 LNHNV, CDR2 YYDKDF (reference sequence).

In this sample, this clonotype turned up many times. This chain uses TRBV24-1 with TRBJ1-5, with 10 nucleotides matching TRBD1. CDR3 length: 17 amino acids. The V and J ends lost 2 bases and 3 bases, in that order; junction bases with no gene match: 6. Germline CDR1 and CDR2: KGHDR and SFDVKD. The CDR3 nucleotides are TGTGCCACCAGTGATTCGGGACAGGGGCTCTACAATCAGCCCCAGCATTTT. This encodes CATSDSGQGLYNQPQHF.

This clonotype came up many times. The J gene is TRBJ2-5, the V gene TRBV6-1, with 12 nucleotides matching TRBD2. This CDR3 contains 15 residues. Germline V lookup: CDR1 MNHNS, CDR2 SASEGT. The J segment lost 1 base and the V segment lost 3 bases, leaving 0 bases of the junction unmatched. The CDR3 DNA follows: TGTGCCAGCAGTGAGACTAGCGGGAGCCAAGAGACCCAGTACTTC. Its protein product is CASSETSGSQETQYF.

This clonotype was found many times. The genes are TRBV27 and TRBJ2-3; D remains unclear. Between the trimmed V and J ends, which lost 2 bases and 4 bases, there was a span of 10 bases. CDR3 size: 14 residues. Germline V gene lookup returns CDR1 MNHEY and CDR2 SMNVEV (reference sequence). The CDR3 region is CASSLRKVSDTQYF. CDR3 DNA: TGTGCCAGCAGTTTACGGAAAGTATCAGATACGCAGTATTTT.

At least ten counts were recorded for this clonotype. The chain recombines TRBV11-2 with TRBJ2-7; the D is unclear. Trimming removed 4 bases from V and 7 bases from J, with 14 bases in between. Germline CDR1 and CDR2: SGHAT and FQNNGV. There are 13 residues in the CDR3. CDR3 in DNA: TGTGCCAGCAGCTCGTCGAGCCAATCGGAGCAGTACTTC. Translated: CASSSSSQSEQYF.

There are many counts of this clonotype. CDR3 region: CSANTGWSDNEQFF. CDR3 nucleotides: TGCAGTGCTAATACCGGATGGTCAGACAATGAGCAGTTCTTC. This rearrangement joins TRBV20-1 to TRBJ2-1, with D unclear. Trimming pared 4 bases from V and 5 bases from J, leaving 15 bases between. This CDR3 is 14 amino acids long. The germline V gene encodes CDR1 DFQATT and CDR2 SNEGSKA (reference sequence).

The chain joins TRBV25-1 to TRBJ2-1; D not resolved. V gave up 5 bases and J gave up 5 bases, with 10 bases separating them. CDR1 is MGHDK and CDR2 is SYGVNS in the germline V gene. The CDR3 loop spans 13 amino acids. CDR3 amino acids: CASSPWSNNEQFF. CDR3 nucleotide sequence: TGTGCCAGCAGTCCCTGGTCGAACAATGAGCAGTTCTTC.

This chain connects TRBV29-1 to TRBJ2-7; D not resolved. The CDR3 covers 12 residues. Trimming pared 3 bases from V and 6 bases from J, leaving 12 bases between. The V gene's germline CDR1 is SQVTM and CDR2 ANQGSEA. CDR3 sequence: CSVEKGSSEQYF. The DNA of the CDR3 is TGCAGCGTTGAGAAGGGCAGTTCCGAGCAGTACTTC.

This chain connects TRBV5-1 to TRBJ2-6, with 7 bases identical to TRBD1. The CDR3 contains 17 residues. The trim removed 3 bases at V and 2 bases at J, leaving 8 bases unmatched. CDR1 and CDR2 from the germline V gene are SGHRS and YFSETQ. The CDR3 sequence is CASSWVTGNAGANVLTF. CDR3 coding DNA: TGCGCCAGCAGCTGGGTGACAGGGAATGCTGGGGCCAACGTCCTGACTTTC.

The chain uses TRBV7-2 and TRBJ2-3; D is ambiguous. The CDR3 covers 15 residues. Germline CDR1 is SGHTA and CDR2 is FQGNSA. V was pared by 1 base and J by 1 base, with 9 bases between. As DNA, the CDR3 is TGTGCCAGCAGCTTAGGGTTAAGTGGCACAGATACGCAGTATTTT. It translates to CASSLGLSGTDTQYF.

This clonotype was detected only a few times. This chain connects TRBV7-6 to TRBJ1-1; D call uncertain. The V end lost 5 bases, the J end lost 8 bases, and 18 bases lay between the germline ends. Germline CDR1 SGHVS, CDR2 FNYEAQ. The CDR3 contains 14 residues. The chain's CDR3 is CASSKELGIMEAFF. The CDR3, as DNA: TGTGCCAGCAGCAAAGAACTGGGAATAATGGAAGCTTTCTTT. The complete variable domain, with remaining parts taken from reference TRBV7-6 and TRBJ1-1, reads GAGVSQSPRYKVTKRGQDVALRCDPISGHVSLYWYRQALGQGPEFLTYFNYEAQQDKSGLPNDRFSAERPEGSISTLTIQRTEQRDSAMYRCASSKELGIMEAFFGQGTRLTVV.

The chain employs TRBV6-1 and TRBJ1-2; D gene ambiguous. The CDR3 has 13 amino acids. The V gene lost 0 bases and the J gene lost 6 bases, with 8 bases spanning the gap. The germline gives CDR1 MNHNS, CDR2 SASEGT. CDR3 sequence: CASSEAWGDGYTF. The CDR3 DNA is TGTGCCAGCAGTGAAGCTTGGGGAGATGGCTACACCTTC.

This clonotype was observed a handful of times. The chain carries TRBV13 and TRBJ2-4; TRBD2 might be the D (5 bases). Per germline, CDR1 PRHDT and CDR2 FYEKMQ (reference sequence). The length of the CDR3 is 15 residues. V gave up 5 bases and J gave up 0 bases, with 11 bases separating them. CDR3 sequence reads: CASSLTGVAKNIQYF. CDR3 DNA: TGTGCCAGCAGCCTGACCGGGGTAGCCAAAAACATTCAGTACTTC.

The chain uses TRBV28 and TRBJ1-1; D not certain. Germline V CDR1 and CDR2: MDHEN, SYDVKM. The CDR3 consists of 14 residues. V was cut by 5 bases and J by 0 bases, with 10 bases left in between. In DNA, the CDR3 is TGTGCCAGCAGTCCCCTTCTGATGAACACTGAAGCTTTCTTT. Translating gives CASSPLLMNTEAFF.

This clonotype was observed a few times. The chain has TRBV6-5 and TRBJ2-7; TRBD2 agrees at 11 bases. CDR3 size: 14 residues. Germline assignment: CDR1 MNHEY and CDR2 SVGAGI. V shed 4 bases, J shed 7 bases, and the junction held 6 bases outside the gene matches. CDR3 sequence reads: CASSSTSGAQEQYF. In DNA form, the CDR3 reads TGTGCCAGCAGTTCGACTAGCGGGGCGCAGGAGCAGTACTTC.

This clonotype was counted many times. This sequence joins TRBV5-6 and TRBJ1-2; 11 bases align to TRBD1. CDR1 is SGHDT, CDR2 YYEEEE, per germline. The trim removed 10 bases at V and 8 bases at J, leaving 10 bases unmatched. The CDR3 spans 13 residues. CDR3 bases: TGTGCCGGCCAAAGGACAGGGGGCGGGGGCTACACCTTC. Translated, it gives CAGQRTGGGGYTF.

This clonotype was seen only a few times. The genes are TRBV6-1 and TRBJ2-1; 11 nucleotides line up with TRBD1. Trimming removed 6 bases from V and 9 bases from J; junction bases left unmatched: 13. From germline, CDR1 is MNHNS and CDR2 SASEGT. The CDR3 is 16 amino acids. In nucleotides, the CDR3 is TGTGCCAGCAGCGTCACCGGGACAGGGGGTCAGGGTGAGCAGTTCTTC. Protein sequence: CASSVTGTGGQGEQFF.

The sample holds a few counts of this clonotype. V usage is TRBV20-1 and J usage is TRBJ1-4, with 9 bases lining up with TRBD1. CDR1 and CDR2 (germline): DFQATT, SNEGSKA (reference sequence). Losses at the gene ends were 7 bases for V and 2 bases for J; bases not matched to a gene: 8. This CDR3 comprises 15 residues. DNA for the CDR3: TGCAGTGGTACAGGGGGCAATGGGACTAATGAAAAACTGTTTTTT. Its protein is CSGTGGNGTNEKLFF.

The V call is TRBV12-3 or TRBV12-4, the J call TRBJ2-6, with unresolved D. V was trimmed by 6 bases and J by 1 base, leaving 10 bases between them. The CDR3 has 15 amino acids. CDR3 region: CASSPDASGANVLTF. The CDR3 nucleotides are TGTGCCAGCAGCCCCGATGCGTCTGGGGCCAACGTCCTGACTTTC.

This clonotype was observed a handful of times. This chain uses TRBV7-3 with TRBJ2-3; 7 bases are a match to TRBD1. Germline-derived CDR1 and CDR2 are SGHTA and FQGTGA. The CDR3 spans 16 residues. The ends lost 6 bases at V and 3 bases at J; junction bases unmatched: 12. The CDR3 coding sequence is TGTGCCAGCAGGCCCCAAGGGGGCGGCCGGACAGATACGCAGTATTTT. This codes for CASRPQGGGRTDTQYF. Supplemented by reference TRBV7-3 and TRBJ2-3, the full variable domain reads GAGVSQTPSNKVTEKGKYVELRCDPISGHTALYWYRQSLGQGPEFLIYFQGTGAADDSGLPNDRFFAVRPEGSVSTLKIQRTERGDSAVYLCASRPQGGGRTDTQYFGPGTRLTVL.

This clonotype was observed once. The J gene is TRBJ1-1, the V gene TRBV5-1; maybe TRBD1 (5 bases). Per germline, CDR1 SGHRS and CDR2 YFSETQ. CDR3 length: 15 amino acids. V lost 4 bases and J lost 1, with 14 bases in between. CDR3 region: CASSREGARNTEAFF. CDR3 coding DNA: TGCGCCAGCAGCCGGGAAGGGGCCCGGAACACTGAAGCTTTCTTT.

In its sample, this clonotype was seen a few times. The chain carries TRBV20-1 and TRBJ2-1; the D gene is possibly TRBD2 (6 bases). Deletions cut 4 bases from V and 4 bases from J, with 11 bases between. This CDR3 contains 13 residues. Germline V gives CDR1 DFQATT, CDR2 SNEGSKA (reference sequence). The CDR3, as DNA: TGCAGTGCTATCGGGGGACCGTACAATGAGCAGTTCTTC. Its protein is CSAIGGPYNEQFF.

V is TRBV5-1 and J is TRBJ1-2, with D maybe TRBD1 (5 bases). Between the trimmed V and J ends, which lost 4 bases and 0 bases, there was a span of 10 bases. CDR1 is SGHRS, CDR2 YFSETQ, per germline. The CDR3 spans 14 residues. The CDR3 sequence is CASSRAGPNYGYTF. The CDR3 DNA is TGCGCCAGCAGCCGGGCAGGGCCTAACTATGGCTACACCTTC.

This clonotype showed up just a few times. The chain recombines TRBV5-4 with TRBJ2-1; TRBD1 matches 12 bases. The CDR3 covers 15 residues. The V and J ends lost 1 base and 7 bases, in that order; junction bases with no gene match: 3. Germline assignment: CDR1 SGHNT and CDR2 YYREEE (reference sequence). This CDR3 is CASSLRDRGRNEQFF. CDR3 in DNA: TGTGCCAGCAGCTTGCGGGACAGGGGGCGGAATGAGCAGTTCTTC.

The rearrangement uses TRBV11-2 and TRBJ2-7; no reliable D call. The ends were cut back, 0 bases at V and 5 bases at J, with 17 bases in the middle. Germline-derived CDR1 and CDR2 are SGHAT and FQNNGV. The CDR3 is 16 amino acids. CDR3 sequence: CASSLDNQQARHEQYF. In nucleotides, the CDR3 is TGTGCCAGCAGCTTAGATAATCAGCAGGCTCGCCACGAGCAGTACTTC. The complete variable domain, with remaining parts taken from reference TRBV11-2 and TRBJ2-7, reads EAGVAQSPRYKIIEKRQSVAFWCNPISGHATLYWYQQILGQGPKLLIQFQNNGVVDDSQLPKDRFSAERLKGVDSTLKIQPAKLEDSAVYLCASSLDNQQARHEQYFGPGTRLTVT.

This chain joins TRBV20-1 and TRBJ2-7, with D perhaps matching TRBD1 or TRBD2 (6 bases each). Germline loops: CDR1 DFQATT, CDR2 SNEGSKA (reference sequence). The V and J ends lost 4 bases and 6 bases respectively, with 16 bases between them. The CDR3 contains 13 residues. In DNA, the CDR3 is TGCAGTGCTACGGTCGGGGGCCGGCCCGAGCAGTACTTC. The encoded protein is CSATVGGRPEQYF.